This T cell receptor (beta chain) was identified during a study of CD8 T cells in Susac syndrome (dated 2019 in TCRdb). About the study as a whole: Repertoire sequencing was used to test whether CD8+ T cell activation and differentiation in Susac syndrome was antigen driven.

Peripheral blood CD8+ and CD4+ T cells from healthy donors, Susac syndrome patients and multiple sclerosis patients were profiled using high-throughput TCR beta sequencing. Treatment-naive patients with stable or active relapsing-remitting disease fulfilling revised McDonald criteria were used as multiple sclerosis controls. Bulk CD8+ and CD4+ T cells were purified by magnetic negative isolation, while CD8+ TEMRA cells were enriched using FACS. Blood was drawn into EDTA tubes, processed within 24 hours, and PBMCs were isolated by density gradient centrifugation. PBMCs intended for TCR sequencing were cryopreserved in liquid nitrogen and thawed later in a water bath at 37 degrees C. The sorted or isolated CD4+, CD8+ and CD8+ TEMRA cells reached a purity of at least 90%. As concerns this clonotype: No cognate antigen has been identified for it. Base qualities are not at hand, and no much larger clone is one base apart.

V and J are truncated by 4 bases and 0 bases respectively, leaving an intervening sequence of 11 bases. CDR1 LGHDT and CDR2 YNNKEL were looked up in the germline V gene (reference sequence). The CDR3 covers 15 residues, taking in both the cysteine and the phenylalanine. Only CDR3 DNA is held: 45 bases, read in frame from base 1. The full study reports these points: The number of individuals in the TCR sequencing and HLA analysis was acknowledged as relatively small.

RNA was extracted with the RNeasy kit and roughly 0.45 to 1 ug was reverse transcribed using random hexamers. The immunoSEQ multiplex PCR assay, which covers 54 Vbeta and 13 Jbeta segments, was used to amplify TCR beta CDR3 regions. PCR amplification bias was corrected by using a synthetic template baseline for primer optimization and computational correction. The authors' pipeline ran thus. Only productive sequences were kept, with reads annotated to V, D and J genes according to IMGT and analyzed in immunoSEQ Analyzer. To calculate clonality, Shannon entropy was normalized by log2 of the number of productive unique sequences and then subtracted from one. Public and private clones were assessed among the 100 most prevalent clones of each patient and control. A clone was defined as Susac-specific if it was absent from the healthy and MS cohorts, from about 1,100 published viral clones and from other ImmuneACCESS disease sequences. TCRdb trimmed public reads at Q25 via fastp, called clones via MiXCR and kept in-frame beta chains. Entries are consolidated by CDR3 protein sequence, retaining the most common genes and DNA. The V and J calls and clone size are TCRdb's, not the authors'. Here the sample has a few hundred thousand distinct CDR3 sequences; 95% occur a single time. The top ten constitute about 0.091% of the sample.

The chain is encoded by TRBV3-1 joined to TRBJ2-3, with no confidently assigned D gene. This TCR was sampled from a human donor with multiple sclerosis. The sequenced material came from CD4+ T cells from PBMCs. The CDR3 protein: CASSPPFPSTDTQYF. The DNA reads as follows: TGTGCCAGCAGCCCTCCTTTCCCGAGCACAGATACGCAGTATTTT.